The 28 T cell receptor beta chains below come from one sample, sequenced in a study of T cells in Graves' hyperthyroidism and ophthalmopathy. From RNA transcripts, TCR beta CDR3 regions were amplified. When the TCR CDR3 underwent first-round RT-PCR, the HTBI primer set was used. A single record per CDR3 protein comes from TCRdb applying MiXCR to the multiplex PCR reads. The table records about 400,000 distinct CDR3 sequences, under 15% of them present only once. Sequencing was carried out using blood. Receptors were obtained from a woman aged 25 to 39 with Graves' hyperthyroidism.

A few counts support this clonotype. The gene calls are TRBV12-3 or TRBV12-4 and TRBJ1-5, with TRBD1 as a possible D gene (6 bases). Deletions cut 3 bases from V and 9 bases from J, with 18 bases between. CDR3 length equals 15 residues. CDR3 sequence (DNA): TGTGCCAGCAGTTTGACAAGGGGGTTTGATCGGCCCCAGCATTTT. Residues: CASSLTRGFDRPQHF.

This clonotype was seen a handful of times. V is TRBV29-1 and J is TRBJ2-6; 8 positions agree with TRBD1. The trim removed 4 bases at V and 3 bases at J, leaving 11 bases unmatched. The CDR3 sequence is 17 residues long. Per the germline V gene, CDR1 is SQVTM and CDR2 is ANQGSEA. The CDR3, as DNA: TGCAGCGTTGGGAGACAGGGGAGGTCGGGTGGGGCCAACGTCCTGACTTTC. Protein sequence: CSVGRQGRSGGANVLTF.

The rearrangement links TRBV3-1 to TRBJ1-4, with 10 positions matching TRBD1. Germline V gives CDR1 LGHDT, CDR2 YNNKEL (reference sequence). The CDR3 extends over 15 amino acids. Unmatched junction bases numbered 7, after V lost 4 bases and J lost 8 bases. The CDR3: CASSPEDRGFEKLFF. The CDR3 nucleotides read TGTGCCAGCAGCCCAGAGGACAGGGGGTTCGAAAAACTGTTTTTT.

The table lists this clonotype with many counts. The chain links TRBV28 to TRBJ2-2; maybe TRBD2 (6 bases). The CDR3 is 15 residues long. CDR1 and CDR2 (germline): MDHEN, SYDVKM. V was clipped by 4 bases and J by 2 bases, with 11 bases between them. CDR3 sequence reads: CASSSLGTNTGELFF. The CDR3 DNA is TGTGCCAGCAGTTCTTTGGGGACTAACACCGGGGAGCTGTTTTTT.

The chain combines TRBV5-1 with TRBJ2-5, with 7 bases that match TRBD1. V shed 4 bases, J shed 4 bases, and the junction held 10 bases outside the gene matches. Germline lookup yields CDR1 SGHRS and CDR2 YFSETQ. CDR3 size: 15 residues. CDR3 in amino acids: CASSLTDRESETQYF. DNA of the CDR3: TGCGCCAGCAGCCTAACCGACAGGGAGTCAGAGACCCAGTACTTC.

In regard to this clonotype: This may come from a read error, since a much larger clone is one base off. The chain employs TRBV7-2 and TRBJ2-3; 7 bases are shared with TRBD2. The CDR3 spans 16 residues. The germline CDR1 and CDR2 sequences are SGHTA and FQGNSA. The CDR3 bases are TGTGTCAGCAGCTTCAATGGGGCGGGAGCCCCCGATACGCAGTATTTT. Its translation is CVSSFNGAGAPDTQYF.

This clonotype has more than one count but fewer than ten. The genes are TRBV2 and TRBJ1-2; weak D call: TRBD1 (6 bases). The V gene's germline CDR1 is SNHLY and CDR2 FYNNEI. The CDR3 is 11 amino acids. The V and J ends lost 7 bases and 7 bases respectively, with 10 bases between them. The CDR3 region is CASTTGSGYTF. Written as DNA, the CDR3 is TGTGCCAGCACGACAGGCTCTGGCTACACCTTC. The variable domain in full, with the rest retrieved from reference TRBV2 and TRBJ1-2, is EPEVTQTPSHQVTQMGQEVILRCVPISNHLYFYWYRQILGQKVEFLVSFYNNEISEKSEIFDDQFSVERPDGSNFTLKIRSTKLEDSAMYFCASTTGSGYTFGSGTRLTVV.

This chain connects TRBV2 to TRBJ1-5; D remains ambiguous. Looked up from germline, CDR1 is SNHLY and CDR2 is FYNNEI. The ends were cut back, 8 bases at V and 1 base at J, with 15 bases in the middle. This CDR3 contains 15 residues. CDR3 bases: TGTGCCAGCGGGGAGGACCGCCTCAGCAATCAGCCCCAGCATTTT. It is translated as CASGEDRLSNQPQHF.

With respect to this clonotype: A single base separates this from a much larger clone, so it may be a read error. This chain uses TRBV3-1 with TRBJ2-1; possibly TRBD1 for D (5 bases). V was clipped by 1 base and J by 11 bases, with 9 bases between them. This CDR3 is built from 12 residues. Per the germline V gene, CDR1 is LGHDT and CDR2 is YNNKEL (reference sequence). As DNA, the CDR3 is TGTGCCAGCAGCCAAGGGGGCTATAAGCAGTTCTTC. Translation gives CASSQGGYKQFF.

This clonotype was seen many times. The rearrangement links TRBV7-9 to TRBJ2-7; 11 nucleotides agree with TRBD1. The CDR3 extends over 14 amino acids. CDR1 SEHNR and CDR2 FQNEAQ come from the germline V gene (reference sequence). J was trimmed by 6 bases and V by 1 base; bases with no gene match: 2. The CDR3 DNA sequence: TGTGCCAGCAGCTTAGGGACAGGGGGCGTCGAGCAGTACTTC. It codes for CASSLGTGGVEQYF.

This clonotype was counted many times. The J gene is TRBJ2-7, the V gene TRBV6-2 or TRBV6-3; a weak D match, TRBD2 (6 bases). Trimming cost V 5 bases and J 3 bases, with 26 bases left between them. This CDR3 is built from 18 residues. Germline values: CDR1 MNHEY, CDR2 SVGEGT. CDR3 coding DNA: TGTGCCAGCAGTCCATATAATGCGCGGGGAGTAAAGTACTACGAGCAGTACTTC. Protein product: CASSPYNARGVKYYEQYF.

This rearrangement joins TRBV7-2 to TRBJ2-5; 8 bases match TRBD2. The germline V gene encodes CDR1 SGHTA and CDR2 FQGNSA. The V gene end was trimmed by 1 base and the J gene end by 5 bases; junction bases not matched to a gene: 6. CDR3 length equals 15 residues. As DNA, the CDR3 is TGTGCCAGCAGCTTAGGGGGACTAGAGTTGGAGACCCAGTACTTC. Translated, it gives CASSLGGLELETQYF.

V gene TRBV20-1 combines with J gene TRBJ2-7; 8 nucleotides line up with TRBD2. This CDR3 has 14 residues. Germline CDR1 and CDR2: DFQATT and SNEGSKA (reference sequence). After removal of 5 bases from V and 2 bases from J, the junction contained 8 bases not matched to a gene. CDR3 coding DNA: TGCAGTGCTGCACCGGGACTAGGGCCCTACGAGCAGTACTTC. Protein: CSAAPGLGPYEQYF.

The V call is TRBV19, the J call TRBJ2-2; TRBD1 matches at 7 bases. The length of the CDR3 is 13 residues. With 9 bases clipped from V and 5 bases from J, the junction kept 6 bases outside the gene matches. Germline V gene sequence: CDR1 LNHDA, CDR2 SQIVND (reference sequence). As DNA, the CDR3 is TGTGCCAGCACCGGGACAGCAACCGGGGAGCTGTTTTTT. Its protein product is CASTGTATGELFF.

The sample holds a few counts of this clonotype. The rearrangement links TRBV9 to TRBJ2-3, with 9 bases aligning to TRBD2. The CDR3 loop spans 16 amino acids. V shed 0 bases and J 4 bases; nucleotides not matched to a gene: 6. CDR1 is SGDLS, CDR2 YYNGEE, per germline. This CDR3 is CASSVGPSGIADTQYF. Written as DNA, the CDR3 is TGTGCCAGCAGCGTAGGCCCTAGCGGGATTGCAGATACGCAGTATTTT.

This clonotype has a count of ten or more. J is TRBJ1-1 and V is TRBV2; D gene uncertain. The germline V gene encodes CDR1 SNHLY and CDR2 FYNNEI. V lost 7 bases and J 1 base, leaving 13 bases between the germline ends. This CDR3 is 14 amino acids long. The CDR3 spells CASTYERRNTEAFF. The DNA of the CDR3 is TGTGCCAGCACCTACGAGAGGCGGAACACTGAAGCTTTCTTT.

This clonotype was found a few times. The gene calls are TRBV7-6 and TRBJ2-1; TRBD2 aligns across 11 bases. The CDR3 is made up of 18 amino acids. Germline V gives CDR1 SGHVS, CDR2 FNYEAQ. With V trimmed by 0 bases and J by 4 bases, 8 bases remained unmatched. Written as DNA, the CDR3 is TGTGCCAGCAGCTTAGCGCCCGGGACTAGCGGACCTTACAATGAGCAGTTCTTC. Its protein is CASSLAPGTSGPYNEQFF.

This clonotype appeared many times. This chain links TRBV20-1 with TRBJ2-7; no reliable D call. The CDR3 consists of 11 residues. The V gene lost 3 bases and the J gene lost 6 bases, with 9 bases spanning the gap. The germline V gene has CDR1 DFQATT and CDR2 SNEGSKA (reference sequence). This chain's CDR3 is CSASGPIEQYF. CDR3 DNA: TGCAGTGCTAGTGGGCCAATCGAGCAGTACTTC.

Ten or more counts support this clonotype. CDR3 residues: CSARDTRGRSNEQFF. In DNA, the CDR3 is TGCAGTGCTAGAGATACGCGGGGCCGGTCGAATGAGCAGTTCTTC. The genes are TRBV20-1 and TRBJ2-1, with D perhaps matching TRBD2 (6 bases). The V gene lost 0 bases and the J gene lost 7 bases, with 16 bases spanning the gap. This CDR3 contains 15 residues. In germline, CDR1 is DFQATT, CDR2 SNEGSKA (reference sequence).

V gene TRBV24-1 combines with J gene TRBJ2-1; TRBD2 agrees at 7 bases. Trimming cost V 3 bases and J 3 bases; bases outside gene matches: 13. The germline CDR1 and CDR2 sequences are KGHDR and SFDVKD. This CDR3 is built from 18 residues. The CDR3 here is CATSDPGLADDSYNEQFF. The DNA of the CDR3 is TGTGCCACCAGTGATCCCGGCCTAGCGGACGATAGCTACAATGAGCAGTTCTTC.

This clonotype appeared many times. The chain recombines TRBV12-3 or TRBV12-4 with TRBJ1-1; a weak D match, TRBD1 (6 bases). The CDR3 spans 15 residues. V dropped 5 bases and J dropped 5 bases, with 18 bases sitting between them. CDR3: CASSLTQGGGTEAFF. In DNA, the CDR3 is TGTGCCAGCAGTCTAACACAGGGCGGAGGAACTGAAGCTTTCTTT.

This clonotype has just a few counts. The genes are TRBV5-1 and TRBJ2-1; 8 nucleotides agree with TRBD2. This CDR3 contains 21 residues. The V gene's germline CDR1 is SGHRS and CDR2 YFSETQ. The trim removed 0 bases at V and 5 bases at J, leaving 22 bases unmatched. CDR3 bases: TGCGCCAGCAGCTTGGTAGGTCGGCAGGGTCAGCGGCGGGAGGTGGACAATGAGCAGTTCTTC. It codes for CASSLVGRQGQRREVDNEQFF.

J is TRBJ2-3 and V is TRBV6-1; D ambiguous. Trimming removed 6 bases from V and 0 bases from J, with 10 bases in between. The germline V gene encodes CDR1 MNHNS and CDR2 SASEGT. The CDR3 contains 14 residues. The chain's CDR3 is CASSPTFSTDTQYF. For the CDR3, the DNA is TGTGCCAGCAGCCCGACGTTTAGCACAGATACGCAGTATTTT.

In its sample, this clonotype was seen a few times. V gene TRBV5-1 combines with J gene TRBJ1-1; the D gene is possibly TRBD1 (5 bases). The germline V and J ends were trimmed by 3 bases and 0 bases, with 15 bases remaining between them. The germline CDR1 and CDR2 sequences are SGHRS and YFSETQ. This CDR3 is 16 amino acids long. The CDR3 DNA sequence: TGCGCCAGCAGCTACTCTTGGGGGAGCATGAACACTGAAGCTTTCTTT. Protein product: CASSYSWGSMNTEAFF. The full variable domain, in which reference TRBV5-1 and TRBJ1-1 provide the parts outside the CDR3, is KAGVTQTPRYLIKTRGQQVTLSCSPISGHRSVSWYQQTPGQGLQFLFEYFSETQRNKGNFPGRFSGRQFSNSRSEMNVSTLELGDSALYLCASSYSWGSMNTEAFFGQGTRLTVV.

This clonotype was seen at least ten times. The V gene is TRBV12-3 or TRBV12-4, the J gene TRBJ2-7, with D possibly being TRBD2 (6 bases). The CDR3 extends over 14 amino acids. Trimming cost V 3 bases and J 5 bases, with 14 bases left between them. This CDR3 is CASSFGGSANEQYF. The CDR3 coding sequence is TGTGCCAGCAGTTTTGGGGGGAGCGCCAACGAGCAGTACTTC.

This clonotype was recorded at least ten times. The CDR3 DNA follows: TGTGCCAGCAGTTTCTCTGGGGATGAGCAGTTCTTC. The encoded protein is CASSFSGDEQFF. The rearrangement joins TRBV27 to TRBJ2-1; the D is unclear. The germline CDR1 and CDR2 sequences are MNHEY and SMNVEV (reference sequence). The CDR3 loop spans 12 amino acids. Trimming removed 3 bases from V and 8 bases from J, with 8 bases in between.

CDR3 sequence (DNA): TGTGCCAGCATCCCACTAGCGGACTACCTTTCCTACGAGCAGTACTTC. It codes for CASIPLADYLSYEQYF. The chain employs TRBV2 and TRBJ2-7; 8 bases line up with TRBD2. This CDR3 spans 16 amino acids. J lost 1 base, V lost 7 bases, and 12 bases had no gene match. Germline V gives CDR1 SNHLY, CDR2 FYNNEI.

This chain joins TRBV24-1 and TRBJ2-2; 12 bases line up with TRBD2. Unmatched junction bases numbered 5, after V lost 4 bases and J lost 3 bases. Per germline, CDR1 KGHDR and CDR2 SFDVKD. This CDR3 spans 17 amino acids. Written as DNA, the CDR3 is TGTGCCACCAGTGACCTCGGGACTAGCGGGTACACCGGGGAGCTGTTTTTT. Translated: CATSDLGTSGYTGELFF.